Below are 17 T cell receptor beta chains sequenced from a single sample in a study of CD8 T cells in ankylosing spondylitis. TCRdb re-called the 5' RACE reads through MiXCR, storing one row per CDR3 protein. The data show about 360,000 distinct CDR3 sequences, with roughly 22% seen just once and 10% to 15% held by the top ten. Material: blood, either unsorted or a sorted T cell fraction (not recorded which). The receptors stem from a male donor with ankylosing spondylitis or in good health (not recorded which).

This chain connects TRBV14 to TRBJ2-7, with D possibly TRBD2 on 6 matching bases. Looked up from germline, CDR1 is SGHDN and CDR2 is FVKESK. This CDR3 contains 14 residues. V lost 0 bases and J lost 6, with 12 bases in between. The CDR3 DNA is TGTGCCAGCAGCCAAGAAGTAGCGGCTCCCGAGCAGTACTTC. Translated: CASSQEVAAPEQYF.

This clonotype was detected many times. The rearrangement links TRBV7-9 to TRBJ1-1, with D uncertain. The V end lost 3 bases, the J end lost 8 bases, and 10 bases lay between the germline ends. The CDR3 runs to 12 residues. CDR1 is SEHNR and CDR2 is FQNEAQ in the germline V gene (reference sequence). CDR3 DNA sequence: TGTGCCAGCAGCTTCGGACGGGCAGAAGCTTTCTTT. This codes for CASSFGRAEAFF.

The chain joins TRBV12-3 or TRBV12-4 to TRBJ2-7; 10 positions agree with TRBD1. Trimming removed 3 bases from V and 1 base from J; junction bases left unmatched: 6. CDR3 length: 16 residues. CDR3 bases: TGTGCCAGCAGTTTCATCGCGGGACAGGGGTCCTACGAGCAGTACTTC. Its translation is CASSFIAGQGSYEQYF.

This clonotype has only a few counts. The genes are TRBV7-8 and TRBJ2-7, with D uncertain. This CDR3 contains 14 residues. V shed 7 bases and J shed 3 bases, with 16 bases lying between them. Germline V gene sequence: CDR1 SGHVS, CDR2 FQNEAQ. DNA for the CDR3: TGTGCCAGCAACCCAGACGCCCTGAACTACGAGCAGTACTTC. Its translation is CASNPDALNYEQYF.

The chain combines TRBV11-2 with TRBJ2-2, with 10 bases aligning to TRBD1. Per germline, CDR1 SGHAT and CDR2 FQNNGV. CDR3 length: 16 residues. The V gene end was trimmed by 1 base and the J gene end by 5 bases; junction bases not matched to a gene: 4. CDR3 nucleotide sequence: TGTGCCAGCAGCTTAGCCGGGACAGGGGAGACCGGGGAGCTGTTTTTT. It yields the protein CASSLAGTGETGELFF.

This clonotype was picked up a small number of times. The V and J genes are TRBV5-6 and TRBJ2-3, with 10 bases matching TRBD2. The germline V gene encodes CDR1 SGHDT and CDR2 YYEEEE. CDR3 size: 18 residues. The ends lost 3 bases at V and 4 bases at J; junction bases unmatched: 14. CDR3 loop: CASSSDRVERGGPDTQYF. Here the CDR3 DNA reads TGTGCCAGCAGCTCGGACAGGGTGGAGCGGGGGGGCCCAGATACGCAGTATTTT.

This clonotype was seen a handful of times. Here the CDR3 reads CASSQDSVLVTGELFF. Here the CDR3 DNA reads TGCGCCAGCAGCCAAGATAGTGTTTTGGTCACCGGGGAGCTGTTTTTT. J is TRBJ2-2 and V is TRBV4-1, with D uncertain. Trimming cost V 0 bases and J 4 bases, with 12 bases left between them. The CDR3 spans 16 residues. Germline V gives CDR1 MGHRA, CDR2 YSYEKL.

As concerns this clonotype: One end of the junction is discordant with germline, which a read error may explain. The genes are TRBV27 and TRBJ1-5; a weak D match, TRBD1 (5 bases). Germline-derived CDR1 and CDR2 are MNHEY and SMNVEV (reference sequence). This CDR3 is built from 12 residues. The CDR3 nucleotides read TGTGCCAGCAGCCTACTGGGGCAGCCCCCGCATTTT. This sequence encodes CASSLLGQPPHF.

V and J are TRBV29-1 and TRBJ1-1, with 7 nucleotides matching TRBD1. The CDR3 consists of 12 residues. From germline, CDR1 is SQVTM and CDR2 ANQGSEA. V shed 3 bases and J 7 bases; nucleotides not matched to a gene: 5. This CDR3 is CSVEGTAVEAFF. Written as DNA, the CDR3 is TGCAGCGTTGAGGGGACAGCCGTTGAAGCTTTCTTT. Combining the CDR3 with reference TRBV29-1 and TRBJ1-1 gives the whole variable domain SAVISQKPSRDICQRGTSLTIQCQVDSQVTMMFWYRQQPGQSLTLIATANQGSEATYESGFVIDKFPISRPNLTFSTLTVSNMSPEDSSIYLCSVEGTAVEAFFGQGTRLTVV.

The chain links TRBV12-3 or TRBV12-4 to TRBJ2-1, with D possibly being TRBD2 (6 bases). CDR3 size: 12 residues. V dropped 0 bases and J dropped 9 bases, with 6 bases sitting between them. CDR3: CASSLARGEQFF. CDR3 DNA sequence: TGTGCCAGCAGTTTAGCGCGGGGTGAGCAGTTCTTC.

The chain links TRBV12-3 or TRBV12-4 to TRBJ2-7, with D perhaps matching TRBD1 (5 bases). This CDR3 has 13 amino acids. The ends were cut back, 3 bases at V and 6 bases at J, with 12 bases in the middle. In DNA, the CDR3 is TGTGCCAGCAGTTTTGGCAGGGTCGGCGAGCAGTACTTC. It translates to CASSFGRVGEQYF.

This clonotype appeared many times. The genes are TRBV20-1 and TRBJ2-5; 8 positions agree with TRBD2. The CDR3 loop spans 16 amino acids. V was clipped by 5 bases and J by 5 bases; unmatched bases: 16. Germline CDR1 reads DFQATT; CDR2 reads SNEGSKA (reference sequence). The chain's CDR3 is CSARGGLHPMMETQYF. Written as DNA, the CDR3 is TGCAGTGCTCGCGGGGGGTTACACCCGATGATGGAGACCCAGTACTTC.

This clonotype was found a few times. The rearrangement uses TRBV20-1 and TRBJ2-5; 7 nucleotides match TRBD2. Germline lookup yields CDR1 DFQATT and CDR2 SNEGSKA (reference sequence). CDR3 size: 17 residues. The V segment lost 0 bases and the J segment 2 bases; nucleotides outside the gene matches: 12. The CDR3 reads CSAREVVVLADQETQYF. The CDR3 DNA follows: TGCAGTGCTAGAGAGGTAGTGGTCCTAGCGGATCAAGAGACCCAGTACTTC.

This clonotype has more than one count but fewer than ten. The chain couples TRBV12-3 or TRBV12-4 to TRBJ1-2; TRBD1 might be the D (6 bases). V was cut by 3 bases and J by 8 bases, with 13 bases left in between. The CDR3 totals 13 residues. DNA of the CDR3: TGTGCCAGCAGTTTTCGGACAGCCGACGGCTACACCTTC. It translates to CASSFRTADGYTF.

This clonotype was detected a few times. The V gene is TRBV20-1, the J gene TRBJ2-3, with TRBD2 identical over 12 bases. The CDR3 extends over 18 amino acids. V shed 0 bases, J shed 0 bases, and the junction held 7 bases outside the gene matches. The germline V gene has CDR1 DFQATT and CDR2 SNEGSKA (reference sequence). The CDR3 sequence: CSARDETSGGRSTDTQYF. CDR3 DNA sequence: TGCAGTGCTAGAGACGAGACTAGCGGGGGACGAAGCACAGATACGCAGTATTTT.

The chain couples TRBV12-3 or TRBV12-4 to TRBJ2-1; D is undetermined. The CDR3 has 13 amino acids. Deletions cut 5 bases from V and 8 bases from J, with 13 bases between. This CDR3 is CASSRIPLDEQFF. CDR3 nucleotides: TGTGCCAGCAGTAGGATCCCGCTGGATGAGCAGTTCTTC.

This clonotype was seen only a few times. The V gene is TRBV5-5, the J gene TRBJ2-7, with D possibly being TRBD2 (5 bases). CDR1 and CDR2 (germline): SGHKS, YYEKEE (reference sequence). The CDR3 extends over 15 amino acids. V lost 2 bases to trimming and J lost 3 bases, with 15 bases between them. In DNA form, the CDR3 reads TGTGCCAGCAGCTTACCCATCACCGGGAACTACGAGCAGTACTTC. This translates into CASSLPITGNYEQYF.